Listed below are T cell receptor beta chains from one sample, sequenced in a study of T cells in Graves' hyperthyroidism and ophthalmopathy. TCRdb recomputed calls from the multiplex PCR reads with MiXCR, one row per CDR3 protein. This table has 530,000 or so distinct CDR3 sequences, less than 25% appearing once. Sequencing used blood. Source of these receptors: a woman in her 30s with Graves' ophthalmopathy. The CDR3 runs from the conserved cysteine through the conserved F or W. The D gene is left open where the match is weak. Clone size is given for some rows only: seen once, a few or many times, or a class if the clone is expanded.

j_gene: TRBJ2-5
abundance: many
d_gene: -
v_gene: TRBV2
CDR3aa: CASSEDRVGETQYF
CDR3nt: TGTGCCAGCAGTGAAGACAGGGTCGGAGAGACCCAGTACTTC

j_gene: TRBJ1-2
abundance: -
d_gene: -
v_gene: TRBV6-5
CDR3aa: CASSYGDNKYAGYGYTF
CDR3nt: TGTGCCAGCAGTTACGGGGACAATAAATATGCGGGCTATGGCTACACCTTC

j_gene: TRBJ1-2
abundance: many
d_gene: -
v_gene: TRBV7-2
CDR3aa: CASSLVGAGNYGYTF
CDR3nt: TGTGCCAGCAGCTTGGTTGGGGCAGGCAACTATGGCTACACCTTC

j_gene: TRBJ2-5
abundance: many
d_gene: TRBD1
v_gene: TRBV20-1
CDR3aa: CSARVGTVSETQYF
CDR3nt: TGCAGTGCTAGAGTGGGGACAGTGAGCGAGACCCAGTACTTC

j_gene: TRBJ1-2
abundance: many
d_gene: TRBD1
v_gene: TRBV18
CDR3aa: CASSPLQGADGYTF
CDR3nt: TGTGCCAGCTCACCACTGCAGGGGGCGGATGGCTACACCTTC

j_gene: TRBJ2-2
abundance: many
d_gene: -
v_gene: TRBV24-1
CDR3aa: CATSEGTGTYTGELFF
CDR3nt: TGTGCCACCAGTGAGGGCACCGGGACCTACACCGGGGAGCTGTTTTTT

j_gene: TRBJ1-1
abundance: many
d_gene: -
v_gene: TRBV7-3
CDR3aa: CASSLSRSSEAFF
CDR3nt: TGTGCCAGCAGCCTAAGTAGATCTTCTGAAGCTTTCTTT

j_gene: TRBJ1-2
abundance: once
d_gene: -
v_gene: TRBV5-6
CDR3aa: CASSLVAGDMGYTF
CDR3nt: TGTGCCAGCAGCTTGGTCGCAGGGGACATGGGCTACACCTTC

j_gene: TRBJ1-2
abundance: -
d_gene: TRBD1
v_gene: TRBV12-3/TRBV12-4
CDR3aa: CASSLQGAGVHGYTF
CDR3nt: TGTGCCAGCAGTTTACAGGGGGCAGGTGTGCATGGCTACACCTTC

j_gene: TRBJ2-7
abundance: -
d_gene: -
v_gene: TRBV28
CDR3aa: CASSFRLLRSYEQYF
CDR3nt: TGTGCCAGCAGTTTCCGACTCCTTCGGAGCTACGAGCAGTACTTC

j_gene: TRBJ1-6
abundance: many
d_gene: TRBD1
v_gene: TRBV28
CDR3aa: CASRRQGTPLHF
CDR3nt: TGTGCCAGCAGGAGACAGGGTACACCCCTCCACTTT

j_gene: TRBJ2-5
abundance: -
d_gene: -
v_gene: TRBV5-6
CDR3aa: CASSPGPAGERTQYF
CDR3nt: TGTGCCAGCAGCCCAGGGCCCGCCGGGGAAAGGACCCAGTACTTC

j_gene: TRBJ1-1
abundance: many
d_gene: -
v_gene: TRBV2
CDR3aa: CASSLHALGAEAFF
CDR3nt: TGTGCCAGCAGTCTCCATGCGTTGGGGGCCGAAGCTTTCTTT

j_gene: TRBJ2-7
abundance: -
d_gene: TRBD2
v_gene: TRBV12-3/TRBV12-4
CDR3aa: CASTPGGGLAYEQYF
CDR3nt: TGTGCCAGCACCCCCGGGGGAGGGCTTGCCTACGAGCAGTACTTC

j_gene: TRBJ2-5
abundance: many
d_gene: -
v_gene: TRBV10-3
CDR3aa: CAISEGRLGETQYF
CDR3nt: TGTGCCATCAGTGAGGGAAGGTTAGGGGAGACCCAGTACTTC

j_gene: TRBJ2-5
abundance: few
d_gene: -
v_gene: TRBV20-1
CDR3aa: CSATPQETQYF
CDR3nt: TGCAGTGCTACGCCACAGGAGACCCAGTACTTC

j_gene: TRBJ1-1
abundance: many
d_gene: -
v_gene: TRBV9
CDR3aa: CASSVAGRRNTEAFF
CDR3nt: TGTGCCAGCAGCGTAGCCGGGAGGAGGAACACTGAAGCTTTCTTT

j_gene: TRBJ2-5
abundance: many
d_gene: TRBD1
v_gene: TRBV10-3
CDR3aa: CAINRDREETQYF
CDR3nt: TGTGCCATCAATCGGGACAGAGAAGAGACCCAGTACTTC

j_gene: TRBJ1-2
abundance: many
d_gene: TRBD1
v_gene: TRBV18
CDR3aa: CASSPQTGEGGYTF
CDR3nt: TGTGCCAGCTCACCCCAGACAGGGGAAGGTGGCTACACCTTC

j_gene: TRBJ1-1
abundance: many
d_gene: -
v_gene: TRBV5-1
CDR3aa: CASSFGGASNTEAFF
CDR3nt: TGCGCCAGCAGCTTCGGAGGGGCGAGCAACACTGAAGCTTTCTTT

j_gene: TRBJ2-7
abundance: -
d_gene: TRBD1
v_gene: TRBV28
CDR3aa: CASSHGTGIYEQYF
CDR3nt: TGTGCCAGCAGCCACGGGACAGGTATTTACGAGCAGTACTTC

j_gene: TRBJ1-1
abundance: many
d_gene: TRBD1
v_gene: TRBV6-5
CDR3aa: CASSYESHRGTEAFF
CDR3nt: TGTGCCAGCAGTTACGAATCTCACAGGGGAACTGAAGCTTTCTTT

j_gene: TRBJ1-3
abundance: few
d_gene: -
v_gene: TRBV6-1
CDR3aa: CASSGTPRGGNTIYF
CDR3nt: TGTGCCAGCAGTGGGACCCCCAGGGGTGGAAACACCATATATTTT

j_gene: TRBJ1-5
abundance: many
d_gene: TRBD1
v_gene: TRBV6-1
CDR3aa: CASSADTQGFQPQHF
CDR3nt: TGTGCCAGCAGTGCTGATACACAGGGGTTTCAGCCCCAGCATTTT

j_gene: TRBJ1-5
abundance: many
d_gene: -
v_gene: TRBV2
CDR3aa: CASRADNQPQHF
CDR3nt: TGTGCCAGCCGGGCGGACAATCAGCCCCAGCATTTT

j_gene: TRBJ1-1
abundance: few
d_gene: TRBD1
v_gene: TRBV5-5
CDR3aa: CASSRQGAFGEAFF
CDR3nt: TGTGCCAGCAGCAGACAGGGGGCTTTTGGTGAAGCTTTCTTT

j_gene: TRBJ1-5
abundance: -
d_gene: TRBD1
v_gene: TRBV12-3/TRBV12-4
CDR3aa: CARGTTGTEGNQPQHF
CDR3nt: TGTGCCAGGGGAACTACGGGGACAGAGGGCAATCAGCCCCAGCATTTT

j_gene: TRBJ2-7
abundance: few
d_gene: TRBD2
v_gene: TRBV12-3/TRBV12-4
CDR3aa: CASRERGDWQYF
CDR3nt: TGTGCCAGCAGGGAACGGGGGGATTGGCAGTACTTC

j_gene: TRBJ1-2
abundance: -
d_gene: -
v_gene: TRBV6-2/TRBV6-3
CDR3aa: CASNRVSGIRGYTF
CDR3nt: TGTGCCAGCAACCGTGTAAGCGGGATTCGGGGCTACACCTTC

j_gene: TRBJ2-5
abundance: many
d_gene: TRBD2
v_gene: TRBV15
CDR3aa: CATSPGTSGHQETQYF
CDR3nt: TGTGCCACCAGCCCTGGGACTAGCGGCCACCAAGAGACCCAGTACTTC

j_gene: TRBJ2-5
abundance: many
d_gene: -
v_gene: TRBV5-6
CDR3aa: CASSLVEGLGETQYF
CDR3nt: TGTGCCAGCAGCTTGGTGGAGGGGCTCGGGGAGACCCAGTACTTC

j_gene: TRBJ2-5
abundance: many
d_gene: -
v_gene: TRBV7-2
CDR3aa: CASSLARGAGTQYF
CDR3nt: TGTGCCAGCAGCTTAGCTCGGGGGGCGGGGACCCAGTACTTC

j_gene: TRBJ1-1
abundance: few
d_gene: -
v_gene: TRBV20-1
CDR3aa: CSAKGGGSAFF
CDR3nt: TGCAGTGCTAAGGGGGGAGGGTCGGCTTTCTTT

j_gene: TRBJ2-7
abundance: many
d_gene: TRBD2
v_gene: TRBV20-1
CDR3aa: CSGPTSAGRGLYEQYF
CDR3nt: TGCAGTGGACCGACTTCCGCAGGGAGGGGACTCTACGAGCAGTACTTC

j_gene: TRBJ1-1
abundance: many
d_gene: -
v_gene: TRBV5-1
CDR3aa: CASSLASPGSTEAFF
CDR3nt: TGCGCCAGCAGCTTGGCTTCCCCAGGGAGCACTGAAGCTTTCTTT

j_gene: TRBJ1-1
abundance: many
d_gene: TRBD1
v_gene: TRBV20-1
CDR3aa: CSADRGSNTEAFF
CDR3nt: TGCAGTGCGGACAGGGGGTCGAACACTGAAGCTTTCTTT

j_gene: TRBJ2-7
abundance: -
d_gene: TRBD1
v_gene: TRBV28
CDR3aa: CASNSGTGGREQYF
CDR3nt: TGTGCCAGCAACAGCGGGACAGGGGGCCGTGAGCAGTACTTC

j_gene: TRBJ1-1
abundance: many
d_gene: TRBD1
v_gene: TRBV12-3/TRBV12-4
CDR3aa: CASSETTGWDEAFF
CDR3nt: TGTGCCAGCAGTGAGACGACAGGGTGGGATGAAGCTTTCTTT

j_gene: TRBJ2-3
abundance: many
d_gene: -
v_gene: TRBV19
CDR3aa: CASSVGSTQYF
CDR3nt: TGTGCCAGTAGCGTGGGTAGTACGCAGTATTTT

j_gene: TRBJ1-2
abundance: -
d_gene: -
v_gene: TRBV12-3/TRBV12-4
CDR3aa: CASSSGQIYGYTF
CDR3nt: TGTGCCAGCAGTTCAGGACAAATATATGGCTACACCTTC

j_gene: TRBJ2-7
abundance: many
d_gene: -
v_gene: TRBV7-2
CDR3aa: CASSLVAQGYEQYF
CDR3nt: TGTGCCAGCAGCTTAGTAGCACAGGGCTACGAGCAGTACTTC

j_gene: TRBJ1-1
abundance: many
d_gene: -
v_gene: TRBV6-5
CDR3aa: CASSSWGPNTEAFF
CDR3nt: TGTGCCAGCAGTTCTTGGGGGCCGAACACTGAAGCTTTCTTT

j_gene: TRBJ2-7
abundance: few
d_gene: TRBD2
v_gene: TRBV10-2
CDR3aa: CASSESRASGRYEQYF
CDR3nt: TGCGCCAGCAGTGAGTCGCGGGCTAGCGGGAGGTACGAGCAGTACTTC

j_gene: TRBJ2-7
abundance: -
d_gene: TRBD2
v_gene: TRBV20-1
CDR3aa: CSARVPAGGYEQYF
CDR3nt: TGCAGTGCTAGAGTGCCAGCGGGAGGCTACGAGCAGTACTTC

j_gene: TRBJ2-4
abundance: -
d_gene: -
v_gene: TRBV5-1
CDR3aa: CASSLDDIQYF
CDR3nt: TGCGCCAGCAGCTTGGATGACATTCAGTACTTC

j_gene: TRBJ1-2
abundance: -
d_gene: -
v_gene: TRBV2
CDR3aa: CASSRGENYGYTF
CDR3nt: TGTGCCAGCTCAAGGGGGGAAAACTATGGCTACACCTTC

j_gene: TRBJ1-1
abundance: many
d_gene: -
v_gene: TRBV12-3/TRBV12-4
CDR3aa: CASSYTQGIGGTEAFF
CDR3nt: TGTGCCAGCAGTTACACTCAGGGAATTGGGGGCACTGAAGCTTTCTTT

j_gene: TRBJ2-7
abundance: many
d_gene: TRBD1
v_gene: TRBV29-1
CDR3aa: CSVLTGVYEQYF
CDR3nt: TGCAGCGTCCTGACAGGGGTCTACGAGCAGTACTTC

j_gene: TRBJ1-2
abundance: many
d_gene: TRBD1
v_gene: TRBV19
CDR3aa: CASLPRDSYYGYTF
CDR3nt: TGTGCCAGCCTTCCACGGGACAGTTACTATGGCTACACCTTC

j_gene: TRBJ2-5
abundance: -
d_gene: -
v_gene: TRBV10-3
CDR3aa: CAISGKQGKETQYF
CDR3nt: TGTGCCATCAGTGGTAAACAGGGCAAAGAGACCCAGTACTTC

j_gene: TRBJ2-7
abundance: -
d_gene: TRBD1
v_gene: TRBV6-1
CDR3aa: CASSELRQGAYEQYF
CDR3nt: TGTGCCAGCAGTGAATTGAGACAGGGGGCTTACGAGCAGTACTTC

j_gene: TRBJ2-4
abundance: -
d_gene: -
v_gene: TRBV6-5
CDR3aa: CASSSPLTKNIKYF
CDR3nt: TGTGCCAGCAGTTCCCCTCTAACCAAAAACATTAAGTACTTC

j_gene: TRBJ1-2
abundance: few
d_gene: TRBD1
v_gene: TRBV9
CDR3aa: CASSVTPGGDAYGYTF
CDR3nt: TGTGCCAGCAGCGTCACCCCAGGGGGTGACGCCTATGGCTACACCTTC

j_gene: TRBJ1-5
abundance: many
d_gene: TRBD1
v_gene: TRBV20-1
CDR3aa: CSADQGGNQPQHF
CDR3nt: TGCAGTGCTGATCAGGGGGGCAATCAGCCCCAGCATTTT

j_gene: TRBJ1-1
abundance: -
d_gene: TRBD1
v_gene: TRBV25-1
CDR3aa: CASSDIDREANTEAFF
CDR3nt: TGTGCCAGCAGTGACATCGACAGGGAAGCGAACACTGAAGCTTTCTTT

j_gene: TRBJ1-2
abundance: many
d_gene: -
v_gene: TRBV4-3
CDR3aa: CASSQDWTANYGYTF
CDR3nt: TGCGCCAGCAGCCAAGATTGGACAGCTAACTATGGCTACACCTTC